This T cell receptor beta chain was identified in a study of siplizumab effects on memory and regulatory T cells. Trimming cost V 0 bases and J 0 bases, with 6 bases left between them. Germline-derived CDR1 and CDR2 are GTSNPN and SVGIG (reference sequence). The CDR3 length is 14 residues. Here immunoSEQ multiplex PCR was the method, and the copy in TCRdb shows in-frame clones only, minus some. The sample includes approximately 90,000 clones, 94% of them seen just once. This TCR was sampled from a human donor in good health. Sequenced input: non-Treg CD4+ T cells sorted from blood. The chain combines TRBV30 with TRBJ2-1, with D unclear. CDR3 in DNA: TGTGCCTGGAGTGTTGGGTTCTCCTACAATGAGCAGTTCTTC. It specifies CAWSVGFSYNEQFF.